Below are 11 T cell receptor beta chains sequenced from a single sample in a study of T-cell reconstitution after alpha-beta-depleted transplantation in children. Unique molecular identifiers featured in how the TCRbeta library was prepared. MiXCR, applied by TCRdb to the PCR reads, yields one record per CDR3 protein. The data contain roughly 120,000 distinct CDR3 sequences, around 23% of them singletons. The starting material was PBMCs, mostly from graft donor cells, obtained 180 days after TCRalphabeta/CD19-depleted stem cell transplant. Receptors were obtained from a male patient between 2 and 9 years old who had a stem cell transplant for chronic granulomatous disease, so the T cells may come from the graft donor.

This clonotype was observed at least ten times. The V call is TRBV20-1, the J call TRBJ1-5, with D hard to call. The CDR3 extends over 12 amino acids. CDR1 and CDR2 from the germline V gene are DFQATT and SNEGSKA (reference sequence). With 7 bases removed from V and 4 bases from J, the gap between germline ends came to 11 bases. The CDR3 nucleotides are TGCAGTGAATTTACAGAAAATCAGCCCCAGCATTTT. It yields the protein CSEFTENQPQHF.

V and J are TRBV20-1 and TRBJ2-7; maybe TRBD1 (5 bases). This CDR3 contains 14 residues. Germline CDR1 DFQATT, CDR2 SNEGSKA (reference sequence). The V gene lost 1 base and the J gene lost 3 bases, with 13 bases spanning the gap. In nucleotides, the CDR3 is TGCAGTGCTAGAGCTACGACAGTGGTCTACGAGCAGTACTTC. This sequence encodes CSARATTVVYEQYF.

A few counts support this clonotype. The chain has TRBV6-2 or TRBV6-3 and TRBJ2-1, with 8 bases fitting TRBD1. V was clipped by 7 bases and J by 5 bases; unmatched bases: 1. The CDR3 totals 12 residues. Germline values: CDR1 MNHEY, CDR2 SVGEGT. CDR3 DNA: TGTGCCAGCACGGACAGGGACAATGAGCAGTTCTTC. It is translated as CASTDRDNEQFF.

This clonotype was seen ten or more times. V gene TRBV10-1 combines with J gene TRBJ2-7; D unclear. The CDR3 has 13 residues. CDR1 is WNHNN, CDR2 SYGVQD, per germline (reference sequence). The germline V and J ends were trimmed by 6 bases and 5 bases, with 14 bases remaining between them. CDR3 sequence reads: CASRAGPGDEQYF. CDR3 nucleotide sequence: TGCGCCAGCAGGGCCGGACCGGGTGACGAGCAGTACTTC.

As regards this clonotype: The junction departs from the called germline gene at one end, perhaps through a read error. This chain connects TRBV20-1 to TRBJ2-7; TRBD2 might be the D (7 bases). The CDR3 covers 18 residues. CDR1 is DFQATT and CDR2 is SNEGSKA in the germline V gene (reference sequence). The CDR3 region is CCARDLKGGTKQPYEQYF. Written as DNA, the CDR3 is TGCTGTGCTAGAGATTTGAAGGGGGGGACTAAGCAACCCTACGAGCAGTACTTC.

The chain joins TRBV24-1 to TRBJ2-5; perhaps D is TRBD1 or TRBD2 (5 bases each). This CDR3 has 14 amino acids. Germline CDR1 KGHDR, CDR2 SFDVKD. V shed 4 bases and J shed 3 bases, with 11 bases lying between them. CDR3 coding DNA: TGTGCCACCAGTGACAGGGAGTATGAAGAGACCCAGTACTTC. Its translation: CATSDREYEETQYF.

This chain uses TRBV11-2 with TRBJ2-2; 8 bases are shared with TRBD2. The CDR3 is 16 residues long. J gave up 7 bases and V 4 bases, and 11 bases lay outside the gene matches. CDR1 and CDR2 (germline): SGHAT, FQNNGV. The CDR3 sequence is CASSYLRGRTGGELFF. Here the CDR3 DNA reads TGTGCCAGCAGCTACCTTCGCGGGAGGACTGGCGGGGAGCTGTTTTTT. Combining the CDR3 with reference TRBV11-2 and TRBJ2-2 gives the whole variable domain EAGVAQSPRYKIIEKRQSVAFWCNPISGHATLYWYQQILGQGPKLLIQFQNNGVVDDSQLPKDRFSAERLKGVDSTLKIQPAKLEDSAVYLCASSYLRGRTGGELFFGEGSRLTVL.

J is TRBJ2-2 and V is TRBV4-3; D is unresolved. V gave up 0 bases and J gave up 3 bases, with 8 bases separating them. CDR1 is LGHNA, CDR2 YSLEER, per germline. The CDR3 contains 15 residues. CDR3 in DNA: TGCGCCAGCAGCCAAGATGCCCCCTACACCGGGGAGCTGTTTTTT. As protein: CASSQDAPYTGELFF.

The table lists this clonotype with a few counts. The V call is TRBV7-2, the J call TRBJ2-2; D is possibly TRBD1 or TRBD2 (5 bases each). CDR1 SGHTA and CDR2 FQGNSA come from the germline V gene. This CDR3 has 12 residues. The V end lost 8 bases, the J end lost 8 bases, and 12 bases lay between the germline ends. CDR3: CASGTSLGELFF. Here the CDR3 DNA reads TGTGCCAGCGGGACCAGTCTTGGGGAGCTGTTTTTT. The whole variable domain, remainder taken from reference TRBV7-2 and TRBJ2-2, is GAGVSQSPSNKVTEKGKDVELRCDPISGHTALYWYRQSLGQGLEFLIYFQGNSAPDKSGLPSDRFSAERTGGSVSTLTIQRTQQEDSAVYLCASGTSLGELFFGEGSRLTVL.

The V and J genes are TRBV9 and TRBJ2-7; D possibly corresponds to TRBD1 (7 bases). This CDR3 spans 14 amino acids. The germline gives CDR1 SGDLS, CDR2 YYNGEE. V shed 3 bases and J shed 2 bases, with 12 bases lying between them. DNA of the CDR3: TGTGCCAGCAGCGAGACAGGGAGGCCCTACGAGCAGTACTTC. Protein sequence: CASSETGRPYEQYF.

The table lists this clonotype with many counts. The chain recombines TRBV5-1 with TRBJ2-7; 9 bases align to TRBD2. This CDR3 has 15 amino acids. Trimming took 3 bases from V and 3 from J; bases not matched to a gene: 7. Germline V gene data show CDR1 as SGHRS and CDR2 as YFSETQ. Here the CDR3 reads CASSYRDSGSYEQYF. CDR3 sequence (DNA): TGCGCCAGCAGCTACCGGGATAGCGGGAGCTACGAGCAGTACTTC.